The 2 T cell receptor beta chains given below trace back to one sample, sequenced in a study of memory CD8 T cells in hepatitis C reinfection. Time point in this sample: late/post reinfection, 12 to 24 weeks after detection. No in vitro expansion preceded TCR sequencing of the sorted cells. Clones were sequenced by immunoSEQ multiplex PCR, and TCRdb holds only the in-frame ones, with some missing. The profile shows about 46,000 clones, nearly 90% of them singletons. The sample taken for sequencing was naive CD8+ T cells sorted from blood. The receptors come from a man aged 18 to 35 with hepatitis C virus infection.

This clone was seen a single time. CDR3 nucleotide sequence: TGTGCCAGCAGTTTCAGGTTGACGGATACGCAGTATTTT. Amino acids: CASSFRLTDTQYF. This chain connects TRBV28 to TRBJ2-3; no clear D gene. The CDR3 extends over 13 amino acids. The V end lost 3 bases, the J end lost 6 bases, and 10 bases lay between the germline ends. Germline V gives CDR1 MDHEN, CDR2 SYDVKM.

This chain connects TRBV2 to TRBJ1-1; D ambiguous. This CDR3 region has 13 residues. Germline assignment: CDR1 SNHLY and CDR2 FYNNEI. V lost 10 bases and J lost 2, with 14 bases in between. The CDR3 loop is CANSLPGNTEAFF. DNA of the CDR3: TGTGCCAACTCCTTACCAGGAAACACTGAAGCTTTCTTT.